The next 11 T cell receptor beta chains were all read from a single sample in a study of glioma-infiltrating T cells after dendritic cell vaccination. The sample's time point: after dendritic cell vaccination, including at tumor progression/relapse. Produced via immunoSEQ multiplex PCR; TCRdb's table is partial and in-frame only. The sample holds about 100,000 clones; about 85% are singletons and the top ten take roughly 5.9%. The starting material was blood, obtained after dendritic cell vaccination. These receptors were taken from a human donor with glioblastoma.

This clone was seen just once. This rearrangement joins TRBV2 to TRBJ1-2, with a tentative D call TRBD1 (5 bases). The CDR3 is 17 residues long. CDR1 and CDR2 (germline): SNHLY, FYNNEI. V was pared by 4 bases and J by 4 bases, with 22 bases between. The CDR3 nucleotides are TGTGCCAGCAGTGCGAATTTAGGTCAGGGTGGCCCCTATGGCTACACCTTC. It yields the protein CASSANLGQGGPYGYTF.

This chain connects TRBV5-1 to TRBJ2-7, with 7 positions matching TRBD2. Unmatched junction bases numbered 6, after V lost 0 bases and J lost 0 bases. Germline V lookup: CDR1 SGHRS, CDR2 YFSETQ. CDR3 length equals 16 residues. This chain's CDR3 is CASSLEGAGNSYEQYF. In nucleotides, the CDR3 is TGCGCCAGCAGCTTGGAGGGAGCGGGGAACTCCTACGAGCAGTACTTC.

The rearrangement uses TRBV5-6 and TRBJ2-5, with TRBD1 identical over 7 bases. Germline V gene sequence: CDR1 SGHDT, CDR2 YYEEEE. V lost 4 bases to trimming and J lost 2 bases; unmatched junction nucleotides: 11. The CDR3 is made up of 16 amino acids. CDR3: CASSLNTGTAQETQYF. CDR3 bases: TGTGCCAGCAGCCTAAATACCGGGACAGCTCAAGAGACCCAGTACTTC.

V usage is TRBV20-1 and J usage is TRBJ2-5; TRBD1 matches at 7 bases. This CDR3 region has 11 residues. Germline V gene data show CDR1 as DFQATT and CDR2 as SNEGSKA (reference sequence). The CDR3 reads CRGQYQETQYF. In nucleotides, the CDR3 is TGCAGGGGACAGTACCAAGAGACCCAGTACTTC.

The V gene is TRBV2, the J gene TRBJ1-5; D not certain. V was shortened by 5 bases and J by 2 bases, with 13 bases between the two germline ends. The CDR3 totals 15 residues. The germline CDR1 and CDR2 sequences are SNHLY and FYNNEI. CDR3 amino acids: CASSPGPDGNQPQHF. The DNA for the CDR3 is TGTGCCAGCAGTCCTGGGCCAGACGGCAATCAGCCCCAGCATTTT.

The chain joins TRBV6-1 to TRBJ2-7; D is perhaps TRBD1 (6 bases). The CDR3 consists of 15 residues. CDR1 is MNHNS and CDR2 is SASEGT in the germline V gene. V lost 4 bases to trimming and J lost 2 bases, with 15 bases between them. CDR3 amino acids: CASSALTGFTYEQYF. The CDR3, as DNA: TGTGCCAGCAGTGCCCTGACAGGCTTTACCTACGAGCAGTACTTC.

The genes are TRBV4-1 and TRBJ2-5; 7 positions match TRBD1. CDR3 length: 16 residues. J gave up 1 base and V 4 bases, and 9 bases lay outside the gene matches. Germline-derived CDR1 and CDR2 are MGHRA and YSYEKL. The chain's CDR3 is CASSPSRDRGQETQYF. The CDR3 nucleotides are TGCGCCAGCAGCCCCTCCCGGGACAGAGGCCAAGAGACCCAGTACTTC.

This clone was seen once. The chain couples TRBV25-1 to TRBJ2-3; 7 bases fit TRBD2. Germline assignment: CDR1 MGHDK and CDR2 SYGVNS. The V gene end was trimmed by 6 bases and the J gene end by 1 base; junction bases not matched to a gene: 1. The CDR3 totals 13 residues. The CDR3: CASSTSGTDTQYF. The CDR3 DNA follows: TGTGCCAGCAGCACTAGCGGCACAGATACGCAGTATTTT.

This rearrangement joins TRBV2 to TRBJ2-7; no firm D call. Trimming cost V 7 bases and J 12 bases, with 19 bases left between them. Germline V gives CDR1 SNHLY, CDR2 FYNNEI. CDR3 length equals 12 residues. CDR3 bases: TGTGCCAGCATAGAAGATCAAGTGCCCGCGTACTTC. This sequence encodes CASIEDQVPAYF.

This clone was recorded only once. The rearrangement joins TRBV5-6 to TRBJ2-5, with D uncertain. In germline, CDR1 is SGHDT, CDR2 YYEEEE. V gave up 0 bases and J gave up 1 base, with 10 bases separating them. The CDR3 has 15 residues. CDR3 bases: TGTGCCAGCAGCTTGGCGAGGAAATTCCAAGAGACCCAGTACTTC. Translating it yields CASSLARKFQETQYF.

CDR3 DNA sequence: TGTGCCAGCAGTTACTCCGGAGTGGGTAGGGAGCAGTACTTC. Translated, it gives CASSYSGVGREQYF. The V call is TRBV6-5, the J call TRBJ2-7; D gene unclear. Between the trimmed V and J ends, which lost 0 bases and 7 bases, there was a span of 13 bases. The CDR3 contains 14 residues. Germline loops: CDR1 MNHEY, CDR2 SVGAGI.